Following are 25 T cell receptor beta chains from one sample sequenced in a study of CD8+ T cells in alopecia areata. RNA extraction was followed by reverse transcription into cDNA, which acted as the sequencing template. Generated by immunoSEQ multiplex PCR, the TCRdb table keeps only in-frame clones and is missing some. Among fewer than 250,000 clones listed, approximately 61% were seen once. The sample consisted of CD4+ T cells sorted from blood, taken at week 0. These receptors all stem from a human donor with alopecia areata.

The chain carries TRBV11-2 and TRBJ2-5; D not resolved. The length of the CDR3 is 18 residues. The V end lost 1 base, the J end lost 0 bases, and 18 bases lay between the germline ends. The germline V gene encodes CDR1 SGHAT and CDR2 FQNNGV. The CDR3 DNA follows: TGTGCCAGCAGCTTAGTAAATTTGGCCTACTCAAACCAAGAGACCCAGTACTTC. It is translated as CASSLVNLAYSNQETQYF.

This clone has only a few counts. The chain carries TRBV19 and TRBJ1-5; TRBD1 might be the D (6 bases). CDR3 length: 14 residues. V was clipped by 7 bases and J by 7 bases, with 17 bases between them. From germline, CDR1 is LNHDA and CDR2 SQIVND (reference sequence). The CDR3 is CASNTYTQGQPQHF. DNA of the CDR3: TGTGCCAGTAATACCTACACCCAGGGGCAGCCCCAGCATTTT.

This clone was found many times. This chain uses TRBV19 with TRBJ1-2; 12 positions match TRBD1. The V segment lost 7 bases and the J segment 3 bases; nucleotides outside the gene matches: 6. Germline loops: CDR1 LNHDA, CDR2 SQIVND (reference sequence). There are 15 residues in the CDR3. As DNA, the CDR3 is TGTGCCAGTACCCCAGGGACAGGGGGCTACTATGGCTACACCTTC. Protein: CASTPGTGGYYGYTF.

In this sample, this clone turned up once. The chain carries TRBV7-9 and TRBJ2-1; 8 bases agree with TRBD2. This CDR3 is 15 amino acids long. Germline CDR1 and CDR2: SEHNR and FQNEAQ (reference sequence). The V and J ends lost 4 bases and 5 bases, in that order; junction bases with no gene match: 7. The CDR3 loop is CASSSGTSSHNEQFF. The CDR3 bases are TGTGCCAGCAGCTCAGGGACTAGTAGCCACAATGAGCAGTTCTTC.

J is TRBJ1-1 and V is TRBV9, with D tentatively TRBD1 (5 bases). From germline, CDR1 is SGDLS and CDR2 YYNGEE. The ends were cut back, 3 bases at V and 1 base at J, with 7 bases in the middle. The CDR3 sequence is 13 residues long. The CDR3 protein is CASSATANTEAFF. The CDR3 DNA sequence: TGTGCCAGCAGCGCGACAGCGAACACTGAAGCTTTCTTT.

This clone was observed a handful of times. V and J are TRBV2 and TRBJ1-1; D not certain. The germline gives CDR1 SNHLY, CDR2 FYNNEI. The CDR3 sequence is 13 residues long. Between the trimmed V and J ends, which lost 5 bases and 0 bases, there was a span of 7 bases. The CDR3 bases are TGTGCCAGCAGTAGGGCAGTGAACACTGAAGCTTTCTTT. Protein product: CASSRAVNTEAFF.

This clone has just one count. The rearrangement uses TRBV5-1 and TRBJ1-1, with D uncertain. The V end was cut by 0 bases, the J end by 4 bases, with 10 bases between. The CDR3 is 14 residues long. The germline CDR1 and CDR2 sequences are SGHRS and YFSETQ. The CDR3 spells CASSLAGSPTEAFF. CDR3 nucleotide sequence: TGCGCCAGCAGCTTGGCTGGGAGCCCCACTGAAGCTTTCTTT.

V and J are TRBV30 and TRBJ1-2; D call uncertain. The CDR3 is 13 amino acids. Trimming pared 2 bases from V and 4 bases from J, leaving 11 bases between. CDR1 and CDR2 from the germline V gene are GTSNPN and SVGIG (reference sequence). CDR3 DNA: TGTGCCTGGAGTAGAAGGGAGGGCTATGGCTACACCTTC. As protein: CAWSRREGYGYTF.

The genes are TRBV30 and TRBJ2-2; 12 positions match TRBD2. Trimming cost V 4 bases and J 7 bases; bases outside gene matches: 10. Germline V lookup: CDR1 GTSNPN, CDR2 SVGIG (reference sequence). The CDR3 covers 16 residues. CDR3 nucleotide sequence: TGTGCCTGGACTTTTGGACTAGCGGGAACGGGCGGGGAGCTGTTTTTT. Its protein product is CAWTFGLAGTGGELFF.

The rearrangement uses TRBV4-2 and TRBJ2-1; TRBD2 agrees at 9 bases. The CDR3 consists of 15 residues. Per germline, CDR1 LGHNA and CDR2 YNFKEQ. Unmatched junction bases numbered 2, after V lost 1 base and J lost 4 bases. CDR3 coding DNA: TGTGCCAGCAGCCAAGCTAGCGGGGCATACAATGAGCAGTTCTTC. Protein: CASSQASGAYNEQFF.

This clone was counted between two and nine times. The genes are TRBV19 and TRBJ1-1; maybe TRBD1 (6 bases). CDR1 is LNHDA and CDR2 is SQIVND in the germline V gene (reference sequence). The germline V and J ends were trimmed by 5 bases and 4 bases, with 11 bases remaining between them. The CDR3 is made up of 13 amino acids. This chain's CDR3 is CASSGQGFTEAFF. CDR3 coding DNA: TGTGCCAGTAGTGGCCAGGGGTTCACTGAAGCTTTCTTT.

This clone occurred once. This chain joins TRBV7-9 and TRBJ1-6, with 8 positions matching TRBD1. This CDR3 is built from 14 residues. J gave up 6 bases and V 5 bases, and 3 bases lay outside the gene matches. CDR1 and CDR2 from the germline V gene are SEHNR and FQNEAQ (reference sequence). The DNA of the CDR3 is TGTGCCAGCAGCCCGGACAGGGCTAATTCACCCCTCCACTTT. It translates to CASSPDRANSPLHF.

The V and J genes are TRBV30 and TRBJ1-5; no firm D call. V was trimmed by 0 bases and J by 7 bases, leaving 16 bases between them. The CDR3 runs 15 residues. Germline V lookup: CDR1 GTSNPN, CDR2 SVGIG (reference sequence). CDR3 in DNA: TGTGCCTGGAGTGTACCCAGCTTGGGCGGCCAGCCCCAGCATTTT. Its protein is CAWSVPSLGGQPQHF.

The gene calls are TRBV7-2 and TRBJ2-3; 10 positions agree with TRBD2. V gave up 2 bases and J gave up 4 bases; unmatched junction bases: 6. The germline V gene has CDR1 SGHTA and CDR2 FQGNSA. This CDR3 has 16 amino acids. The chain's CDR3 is CASSLRLAGASDTQYF. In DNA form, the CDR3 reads TGTGCCAGCAGCTTACGGCTAGCGGGAGCATCAGATACGCAGTATTTT.

CDR3 region: CASSFRTSGSDTQYF. Written as DNA, the CDR3 is TGTGCCAGCAGCTTCCGAACTAGCGGGTCCGATACGCAGTATTTT. This chain links TRBV5-6 with TRBJ2-3; TRBD2 agrees at 9 bases. This CDR3 spans 15 amino acids. Germline V gene lookup returns CDR1 SGHDT and CDR2 YYEEEE. V lost 2 bases, J lost 6 bases, and 7 bases stayed unmatched.

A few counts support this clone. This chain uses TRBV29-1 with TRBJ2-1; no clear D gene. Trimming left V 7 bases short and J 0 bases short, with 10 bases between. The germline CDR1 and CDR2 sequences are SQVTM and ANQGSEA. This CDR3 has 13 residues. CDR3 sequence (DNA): TGCAGCGCCGAACGCGGCTCCTACAATGAGCAGTTCTTC. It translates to CSAERGSYNEQFF.

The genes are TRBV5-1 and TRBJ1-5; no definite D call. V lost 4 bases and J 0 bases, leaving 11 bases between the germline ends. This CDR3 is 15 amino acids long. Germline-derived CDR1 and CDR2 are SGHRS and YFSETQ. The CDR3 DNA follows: TGCGCCAGCAGCCCCGGGAGCCATAGCAATCAGCCCCAGCATTTT. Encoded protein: CASSPGSHSNQPQHF.

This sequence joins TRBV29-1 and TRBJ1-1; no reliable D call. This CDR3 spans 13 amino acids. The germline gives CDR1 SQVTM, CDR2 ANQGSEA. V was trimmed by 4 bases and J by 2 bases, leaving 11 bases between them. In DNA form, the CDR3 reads TGCAGCGTTGTCATGGCATCCAACACTGAAGCTTTCTTT. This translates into CSVVMASNTEAFF.

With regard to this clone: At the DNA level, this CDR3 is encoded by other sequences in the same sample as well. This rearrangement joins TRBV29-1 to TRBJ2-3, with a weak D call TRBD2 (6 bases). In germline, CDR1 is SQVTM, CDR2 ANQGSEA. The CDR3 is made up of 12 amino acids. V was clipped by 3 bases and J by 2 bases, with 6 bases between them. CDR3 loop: CSVEGLTDTQYF. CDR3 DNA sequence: TGCAGCGTTGAGGGACTCACAGATACGCAGTATTTT.

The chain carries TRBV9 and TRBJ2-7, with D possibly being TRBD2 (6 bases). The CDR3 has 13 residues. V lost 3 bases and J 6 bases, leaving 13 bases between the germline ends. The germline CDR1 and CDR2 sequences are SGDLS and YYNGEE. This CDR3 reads CASSDGGPVEQYF. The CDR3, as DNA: TGTGCCAGCAGCGATGGAGGGCCGGTCGAGCAGTACTTC.

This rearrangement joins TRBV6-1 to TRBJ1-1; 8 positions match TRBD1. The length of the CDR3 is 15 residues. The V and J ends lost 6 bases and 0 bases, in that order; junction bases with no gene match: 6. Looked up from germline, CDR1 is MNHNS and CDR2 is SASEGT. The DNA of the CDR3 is TGTGCCAGCAGGGGCGAGACAGGGGTGAACACTGAAGCTTTCTTT. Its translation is CASRGETGVNTEAFF.

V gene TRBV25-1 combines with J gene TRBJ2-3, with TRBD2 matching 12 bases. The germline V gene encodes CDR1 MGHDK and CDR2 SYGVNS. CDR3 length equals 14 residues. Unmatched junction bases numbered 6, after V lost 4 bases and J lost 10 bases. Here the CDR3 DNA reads TGTGCCAGCAGTGGCGTGACTAGCGGGGGTGCGCAGTATTTT. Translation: CASSGVTSGGAQYF.

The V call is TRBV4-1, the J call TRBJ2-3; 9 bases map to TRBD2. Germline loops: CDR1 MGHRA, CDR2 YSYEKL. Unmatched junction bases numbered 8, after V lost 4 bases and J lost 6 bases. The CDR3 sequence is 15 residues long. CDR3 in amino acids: CASSPPPGTSDTQYF. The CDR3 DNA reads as TGCGCCAGCAGCCCTCCACCCGGGACTAGCGATACGCAGTATTTT.

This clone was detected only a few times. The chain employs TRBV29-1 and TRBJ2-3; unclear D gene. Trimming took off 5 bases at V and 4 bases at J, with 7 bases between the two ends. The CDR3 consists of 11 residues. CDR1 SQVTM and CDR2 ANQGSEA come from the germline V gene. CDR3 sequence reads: CSVPTPDTQYF. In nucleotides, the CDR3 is TGCAGCGTTCCAACACCAGATACGCAGTATTTT.

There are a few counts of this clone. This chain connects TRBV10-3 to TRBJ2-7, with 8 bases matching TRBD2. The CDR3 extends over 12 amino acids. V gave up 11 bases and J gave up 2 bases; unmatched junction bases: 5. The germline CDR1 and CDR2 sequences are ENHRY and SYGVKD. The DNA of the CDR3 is TGTGCCTCGGGACTAGTCGCCTACGAGCAGTACTTC. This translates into CASGLVAYEQYF.